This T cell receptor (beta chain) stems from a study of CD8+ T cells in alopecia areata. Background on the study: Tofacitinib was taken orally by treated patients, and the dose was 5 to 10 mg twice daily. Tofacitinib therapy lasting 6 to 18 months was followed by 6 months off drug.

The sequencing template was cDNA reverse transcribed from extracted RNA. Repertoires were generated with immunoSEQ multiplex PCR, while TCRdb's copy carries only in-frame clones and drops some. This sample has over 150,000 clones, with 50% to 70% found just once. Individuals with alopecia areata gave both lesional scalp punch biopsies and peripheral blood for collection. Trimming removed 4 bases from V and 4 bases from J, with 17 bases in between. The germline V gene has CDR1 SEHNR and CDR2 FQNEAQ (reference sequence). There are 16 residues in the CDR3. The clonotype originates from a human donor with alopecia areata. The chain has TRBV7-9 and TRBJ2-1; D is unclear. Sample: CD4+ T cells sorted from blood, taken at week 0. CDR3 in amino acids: CASSSNSPARYNEQFF. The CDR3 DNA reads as TGTGCCAGCAGCTCCAACTCCCCGGCGAGGTACAATGAGCAGTTCTTC.